Detailed here is one T cell receptor beta chain. Its antigen is not known. Its ends do not fully match the called genes, so a read error is possible. The sample comes from a study of T cell responses to AZD1222 COVID-19 vaccine. Method: immunoSEQ multiplex PCR; TCRdb's copy keeps in-frame clones and lacks some. The repertoire holds 200,000 to 250,000 clones, with roughly 94% as singletons. The CDR3 covers 15 residues. Germline V gene lookup returns CDR1 SSHAT and CDR2 FNYEAQ (reference sequence). Findings and caveats of the study: Across spike, vaccine-associated CD4 TCRs were found, dominant at 160-218 and 743-854.

The clonotype comes from an adult who received the MenACWY meningococcal vaccine as a control. Material: peripheral blood, obtained 28 days after the second dose of the MenACWY control vaccine. The rearrangement uses TRBV7-7 and TRBJ2-3, with TRBD1 identical over 9 bases. CDR3 nucleotides: TGTGCTAGCAGCTTAGGGACAGGGACCCCAGATACGCAGTATTTT. It yields the protein CASSLGTGTPDTQYF.